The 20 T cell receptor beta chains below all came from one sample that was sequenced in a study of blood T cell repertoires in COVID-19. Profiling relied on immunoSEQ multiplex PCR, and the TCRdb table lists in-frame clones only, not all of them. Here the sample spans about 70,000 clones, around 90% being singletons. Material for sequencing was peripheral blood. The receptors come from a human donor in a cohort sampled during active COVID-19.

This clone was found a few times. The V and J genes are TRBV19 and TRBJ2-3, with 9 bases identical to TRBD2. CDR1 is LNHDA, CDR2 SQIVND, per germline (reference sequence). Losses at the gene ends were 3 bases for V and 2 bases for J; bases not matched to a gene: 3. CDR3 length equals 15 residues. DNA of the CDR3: TGTGCCAGTAGTATCTGGACTAGCGCCACAGATACGCAGTATTTT. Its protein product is CASSIWTSATDTQYF.

The CDR3 is CASSLVLADSLFF. The CDR3 DNA reads as TGTGCCAGTAGCCTCGTCCTGGCCGACTCCCTGTTTTTT. This sequence joins TRBV19 and TRBJ1-4, with D uncertain. CDR3 size: 13 residues. CDR1 and CDR2 (germline): LNHDA, SQIVND (reference sequence). V was cut by 6 bases and J by 14 bases, with 19 bases left in between.

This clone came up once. The CDR3 coding sequence is TGTGCCACCAGTGACGACAGGGAGTTTGGCTACACCTTC. Protein product: CATSDDREFGYTF. The genes are TRBV24-1 and TRBJ1-2; 7 positions match TRBD1. V was pared by 4 bases and J by 7 bases, with 5 bases of the junction left unmatched. CDR1 KGHDR and CDR2 SFDVKD come from the germline V gene. The CDR3 runs 13 residues.

Written as DNA, the CDR3 is TGTGCCAGCAGACACGACAGGGGGCTGGGCACTGAAGCTTTCTTT. It codes for CASRHDRGLGTEAFF. This sequence joins TRBV28 and TRBJ1-1, with 10 bases that match TRBD1. The CDR3 is 15 amino acids. Losses at the gene ends were 6 bases for V and 4 bases for J; bases not matched to a gene: 8. Looked up from germline, CDR1 is MDHEN and CDR2 is SYDVKM.

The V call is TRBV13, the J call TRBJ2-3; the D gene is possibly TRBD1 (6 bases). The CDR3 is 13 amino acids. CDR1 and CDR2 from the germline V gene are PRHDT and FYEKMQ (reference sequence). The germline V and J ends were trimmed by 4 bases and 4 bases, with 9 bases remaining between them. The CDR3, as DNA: TGTGCCAGCAGCTCCCGACAGGCAGATACGCAGTATTTT. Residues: CASSSRQADTQYF.

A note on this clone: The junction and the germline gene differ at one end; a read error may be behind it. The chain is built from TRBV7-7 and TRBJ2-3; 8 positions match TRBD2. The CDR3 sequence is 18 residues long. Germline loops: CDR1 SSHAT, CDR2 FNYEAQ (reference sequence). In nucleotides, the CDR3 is TGTGCTAGCAGCCGTTTAGCGGGGACCCTAGCTAGCACAGATACGCAGTATTTT. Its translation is CASSRLAGTLASTDTQYF.

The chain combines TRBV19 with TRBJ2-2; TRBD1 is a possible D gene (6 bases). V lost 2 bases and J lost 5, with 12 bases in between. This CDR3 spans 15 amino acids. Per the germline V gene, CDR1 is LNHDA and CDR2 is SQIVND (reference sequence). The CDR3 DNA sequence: TGTGCCAGTAGTATACTGTCCCAGGGGACCGGGGAGCTGTTTTTT. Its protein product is CASSILSQGTGELFF. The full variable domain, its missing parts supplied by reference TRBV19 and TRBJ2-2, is DGGITQSPKYLFRKEGQNVTLSCEQNLNHDAMYWYRQDPGQGLRLIYYSQIVNDFQKGDIAEGYSVSREKKESFPLTVTSAQKNPTAFYLCASSILSQGTGELFFGEGSRLTVL.

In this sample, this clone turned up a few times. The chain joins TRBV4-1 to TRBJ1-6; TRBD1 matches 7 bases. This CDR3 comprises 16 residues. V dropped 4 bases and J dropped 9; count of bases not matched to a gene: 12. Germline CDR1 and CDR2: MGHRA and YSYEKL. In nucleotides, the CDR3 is TGCGCCAGCAGCCTCAGCTGGGACAGACGACGTTCACCCCTCCACTTT. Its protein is CASSLSWDRRRSPLHF.

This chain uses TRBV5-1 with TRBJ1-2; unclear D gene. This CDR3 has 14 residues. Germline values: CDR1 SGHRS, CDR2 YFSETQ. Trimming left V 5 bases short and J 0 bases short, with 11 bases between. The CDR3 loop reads CASRMGSSNYGYTF. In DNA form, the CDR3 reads TGCGCCAGCAGAATGGGCAGTTCTAACTATGGCTACACCTTC.

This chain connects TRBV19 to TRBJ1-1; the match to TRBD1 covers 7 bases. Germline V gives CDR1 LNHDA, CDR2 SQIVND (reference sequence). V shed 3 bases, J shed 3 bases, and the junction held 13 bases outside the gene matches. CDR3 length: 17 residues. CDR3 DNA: TGTGCCAGTAGTATTATGAGACAGGGACCGGGGGACACTGAAGCTTTCTTT. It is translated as CASSIMRQGPGDTEAFF.

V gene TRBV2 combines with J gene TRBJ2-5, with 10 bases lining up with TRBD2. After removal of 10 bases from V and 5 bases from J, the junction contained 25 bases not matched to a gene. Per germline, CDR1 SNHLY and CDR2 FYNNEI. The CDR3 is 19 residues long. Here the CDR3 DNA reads TGTGCCACCACCTTTTTGAGACTAGCGGGCCCACCTCCCCTCGAGACCCAGTACTTC. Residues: CATTFLRLAGPPPLETQYF. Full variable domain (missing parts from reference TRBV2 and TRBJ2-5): EPEVTQTPSHQVTQMGQEVILRCVPISNHLYFYWYRQILGQKVEFLVSFYNNEISEKSEIFDDQFSVERPDGSNFTLKIRSTKLEDSAMYFCATTFLRLAGPPPLETQYFGPGTRLLVL.

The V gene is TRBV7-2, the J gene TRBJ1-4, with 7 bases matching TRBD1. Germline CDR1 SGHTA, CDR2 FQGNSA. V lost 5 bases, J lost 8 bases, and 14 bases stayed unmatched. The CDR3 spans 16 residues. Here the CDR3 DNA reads TGTGCCAGCAGCCTATACCCCGGACAGGATCCCGAAAAACTGTTTTTT. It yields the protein CASSLYPGQDPEKLFF. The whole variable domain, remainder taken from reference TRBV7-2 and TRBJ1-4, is GAGVSQSPSNKVTEKGKDVELRCDPISGHTALYWYRQSLGQGLEFLIYFQGNSAPDKSGLPSDRFSAERTGGSVSTLTIQRTQQEDSAVYLCASSLYPGQDPEKLFFGSGTQLSVL.

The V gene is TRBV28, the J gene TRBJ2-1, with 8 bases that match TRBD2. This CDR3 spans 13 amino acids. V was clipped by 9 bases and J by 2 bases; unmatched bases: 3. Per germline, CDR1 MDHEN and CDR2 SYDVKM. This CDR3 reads CASGAGAYNEQFF. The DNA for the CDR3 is TGTGCCAGTGGAGCGGGAGCCTACAATGAGCAGTTCTTC.

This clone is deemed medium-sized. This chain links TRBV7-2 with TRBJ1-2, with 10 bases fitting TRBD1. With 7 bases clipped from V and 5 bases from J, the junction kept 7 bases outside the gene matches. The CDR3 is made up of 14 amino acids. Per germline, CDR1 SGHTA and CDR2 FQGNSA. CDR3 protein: CASTRQGAGYGYTF. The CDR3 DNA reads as TGTGCCAGCACTAGACAGGGGGCTGGTTATGGCTACACCTTC.

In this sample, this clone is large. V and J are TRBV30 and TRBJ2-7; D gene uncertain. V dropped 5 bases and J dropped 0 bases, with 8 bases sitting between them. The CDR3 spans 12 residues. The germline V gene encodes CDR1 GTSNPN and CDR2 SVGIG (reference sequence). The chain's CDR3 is CAWDESSYEQYF. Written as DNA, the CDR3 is TGTGCCTGGGATGAGAGCTCCTACGAGCAGTACTTC.

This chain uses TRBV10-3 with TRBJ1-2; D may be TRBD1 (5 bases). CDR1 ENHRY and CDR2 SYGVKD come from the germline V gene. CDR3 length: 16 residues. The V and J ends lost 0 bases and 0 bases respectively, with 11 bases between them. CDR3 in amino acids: CAISESGGDPNYGYTF. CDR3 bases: TGTGCCATCAGTGAGTCCGGGGGGGATCCTAACTATGGCTACACCTTC.

The CDR3 here is CASLGTGAKQPQHF. CDR3 in DNA: TGTGCCAGCTTGGGGACAGGAGCGAAACAGCCCCAGCATTTT. V usage is TRBV28 and J usage is TRBJ1-5, with 8 bases matching TRBD1. Per the germline V gene, CDR1 is MDHEN and CDR2 is SYDVKM. CDR3 length: 14 amino acids. With V trimmed by 8 bases and J by 7 bases, 10 bases remained unmatched.

The CDR3 DNA reads TGTGCCAGCAGTTCCCTGGCAGCCTACAATGAGCAGTTCTTC. This sequence encodes CASSSLAAYNEQFF. V and J are TRBV9 and TRBJ2-1, with no clear D. Trimming pared 5 bases from V and 2 bases from J, leaving 11 bases between. Germline V gene data show CDR1 as SGDLS and CDR2 as YYNGEE. This CDR3 spans 14 amino acids.

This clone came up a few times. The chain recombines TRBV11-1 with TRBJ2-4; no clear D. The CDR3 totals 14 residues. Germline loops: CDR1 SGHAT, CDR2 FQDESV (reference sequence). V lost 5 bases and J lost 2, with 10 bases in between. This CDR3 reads CASSPHKSKNIQYF. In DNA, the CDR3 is TGTGCCAGCAGCCCCCACAAATCCAAAAACATTCAGTACTTC.

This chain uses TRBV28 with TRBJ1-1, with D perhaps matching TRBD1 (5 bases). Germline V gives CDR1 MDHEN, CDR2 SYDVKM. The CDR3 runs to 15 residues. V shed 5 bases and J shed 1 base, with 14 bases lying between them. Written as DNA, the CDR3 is TGTGCCAGCAGTGTCCGACAGCTCCGGAACACTGAAGCTTTCTTT. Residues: CASSVRQLRNTEAFF. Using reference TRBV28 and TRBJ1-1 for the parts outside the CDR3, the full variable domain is DVKVTQSSRYLVKRTGEKVFLECVQDMDHENMFWYRQDPGLGLRLIYFSYDVKMKEKGDIPEGYSVSREKKERFSLILESASTNQTSMYLCASSVRQLRNTEAFFGQGTRLTVV.